One and the same sample provided the 9 T cell receptor beta chains below, sequenced in a study of post-analysis software for immune sequencing data. General study points: The study found TRBV5-6, TRBV5-1 and TRBV20-1 among a few TRBV segments more frequent in patients than controls.

No antigen is known for these receptors. TCR beta cDNA libraries included unique molecular identifiers. TCRdb processed the PCR reads anew with MiXCR; each CDR3 protein has one entry. Here the sample spans around 440,000 distinct CDR3 sequences, nearly 45% being singletons. Sequencing was done on a sample of blood. These receptors were obtained from a girl aged 5-17 years with multiple sclerosis.

The chain has TRBV6-6 and TRBJ2-7; D unclear. Germline V lookup: CDR1 MNHNY, CDR2 SVGAGI (reference sequence). With 4 bases removed from V and 3 bases from J, the gap between germline ends came to 13 bases. This CDR3 has 14 residues. CDR3 in amino acids: CASSSYAVGYEQYF. The CDR3 region has the DNA TGTGCCAGCAGTTCCTACGCGGTTGGCTACGAGCAGTACTTC.

The V gene is TRBV20-1, the J gene TRBJ1-2; tentatively, D is TRBD1 (5 bases). Germline values: CDR1 DFQATT, CDR2 SNEGSKA (reference sequence). The V gene lost 3 bases and the J gene lost 3 bases, with 11 bases spanning the gap. The CDR3 spans 13 residues. CDR3 nucleotides: TGCAGTGCTAGTTTCGCCAGGGACTATGGCTACACCTTC. Translating gives CSASFARDYGYTF.

The chain employs TRBV7-2 and TRBJ2-1; 13 positions agree with TRBD2. The length of the CDR3 is 16 residues. Looked up from germline, CDR1 is SGHTA and CDR2 is FQGNSA. J gave up 8 bases and V 1 base, and 5 bases lay outside the gene matches. The CDR3 loop is CASSLGGTSGNYEQFF. The DNA for the CDR3 is TGTGCCAGCAGCTTAGGAGGGACTAGCGGGAACTATGAGCAGTTCTTC.

V usage is TRBV20-1 and J usage is TRBJ2-3; 11 nucleotides agree with TRBD2. The junction had 3 bases not matched to a gene; V was cut back by 5 bases and J by 2 bases. The CDR3 loop spans 14 amino acids. Germline CDR1 is DFQATT and CDR2 is SNEGSKA (reference sequence). CDR3 nucleotide sequence: TGCAGTGCTGGGGGACTAGCGGTCACAGATACGCAGTATTTT. This encodes CSAGGLAVTDTQYF.

This clonotype was counted many times. J is TRBJ2-5 and V is TRBV6-2 or TRBV6-3, with D uncertain. Between the trimmed V and J ends, which lost 2 bases and 0 bases, there was a span of 1 base. Germline CDR1 and CDR2: MNHEY and SVGEGT. CDR3 size: 12 residues. The DNA for the CDR3 is TGTGCCAGCAGTTACGACCAAGAGACCCAGTACTTC. Amino acid sequence: CASSYDQETQYF.

The rearrangement joins TRBV24-1 to TRBJ2-1, with TRBD2 matching 9 bases. CDR1 is KGHDR, CDR2 SFDVKD, per germline. There are 16 residues in the CDR3. V lost 0 bases and J lost 8; bases outside the gene matches: 7. DNA of the CDR3: TGTGCCACCAGTGATTTGTTTAGCGGGAGAAGCGATGAGCAGTTCTTC. This sequence encodes CATSDLFSGRSDEQFF.

This clonotype was seen more than once but under ten times. This chain connects TRBV25-1 to TRBJ2-2; D perhaps matches TRBD2 (5 bases). CDR1 and CDR2 (germline): MGHDK, SYGVNS. CDR3 size: 14 residues. V lost 6 bases and J 2 bases, leaving 10 bases between the germline ends. In nucleotides, the CDR3 is TGTGCCAGCAGACGACGGGGAAACACCGGGGAGCTGTTTTTT. It encodes CASRRRGNTGELFF.

The count of this clonotype is one. V gene TRBV15 combines with J gene TRBJ2-3; unclear D gene. CDR3 size: 15 residues. Germline V gene sequence: CDR1 LNHNV, CDR2 YYDKDF (reference sequence). V was pared by 1 base and J by 4 bases, with 12 bases between. Here the CDR3 DNA reads TGTGCCACCAGCAGAGCCAAACTCGAGGCAGATACGCAGTATTTT. It yields the protein CATSRAKLEADTQYF. Looking up the rest from reference TRBV15 and TRBJ2-3 gives the full variable domain: DAMVIQNPRYQVTQFGKPVTLSCSQTLNHNVMYWYQQKSSQAPKLLFHYYDKDFNNEADTPDNFQSRRPNTSFCFLDIRSPGLGDTAMYLCATSRAKLEADTQYFGPGTRLTVL.

The chain is built from TRBV4-3 and TRBJ1-6; D is uncertain. V was trimmed by 0 bases and J by 0 bases, leaving 9 bases between them. There are 17 residues in the CDR3. Germline V gives CDR1 LGHNA, CDR2 YSLEER. The CDR3: CASSQDPPGSYNSPLHF. The CDR3 nucleotides read TGCGCCAGCAGCCAAGACCCCCCGGGCTCCTATAATTCACCCCTCCACTTT.